The 10 T cell receptor beta chains below all came from one sample that was sequenced in a study of blood T cell repertoires in COVID-19. Only in-frame clones appear in the TCRdb table, and some are missing; sequencing was by immunoSEQ multiplex PCR. The sample holds around 140,000 clones; roughly 90% are singletons and the top ten take approximately 2.3%. Sequencing was carried out using peripheral blood. Receptors were obtained from a man between 65 and 85 years old with active COVID-19.

The V gene is TRBV28, the J gene TRBJ2-1, with D possibly matching TRBD1 (6 bases). The V gene lost 7 bases and the J gene lost 6 bases, with 22 bases spanning the gap. CDR1 and CDR2 from the germline V gene are MDHEN and SYDVKM. This CDR3 is built from 16 residues. CDR3 sequence: CASTSPGNRVINEQFF. CDR3 sequence (DNA): TGTGCCAGCACCTCACCAGGGAACAGGGTGATCAATGAGCAGTTCTTC.

The chain is built from TRBV19 and TRBJ1-5, with 7 positions matching TRBD1. CDR3 length equals 13 residues. After removal of 4 bases from V and 7 bases from J, the junction contained 4 bases not matched to a gene. Germline values: CDR1 LNHDA, CDR2 SQIVND (reference sequence). CDR3 in amino acids: CASSTDRRQPQHF. The CDR3 DNA reads TGTGCCAGTAGTACGGACAGGAGGCAGCCCCAGCATTTT.

The V and J genes are TRBV6-5 and TRBJ2-5; D perhaps matches TRBD2 (5 bases). CDR1 is MNHEY, CDR2 SVGAGI, per germline. V shed 11 bases and J shed 5 bases, with 18 bases lying between them. CDR3 length: 13 amino acids. CDR3 nucleotide sequence: TGTGCCCGCGAAGAGAGGAAGCGGGAGACCCAGTACTTC. Its translation: CAREERKRETQYF.

V is TRBV5-5 and J is TRBJ1-5; D remains ambiguous. The length of the CDR3 is 18 residues. V dropped 0 bases and J dropped 2 bases, with 18 bases sitting between them. Germline values: CDR1 SGHKS, CDR2 YYEKEE (reference sequence). In DNA form, the CDR3 reads TGTGCCAGCAGCTTGGAACTGGTTAGCCTGAGCGGCAATCAGCCCCAGCATTTT. It encodes CASSLELVSLSGNQPQHF.

J is TRBJ2-5 and V is TRBV6-2 or TRBV6-3, with D possibly being TRBD2 (5 bases). Germline V lookup: CDR1 MNHEY, CDR2 SVGEGT. Deletions cut 0 bases from V and 2 bases from J, with 10 bases between. The CDR3 totals 15 residues. The chain's CDR3 is CASSYSTGSQETQYF. DNA for the CDR3: TGTGCCAGCAGTTACTCGACGGGGTCGCAAGAGACCCAGTACTTC.

The chain uses TRBV10-3 and TRBJ1-1; D gene uncertain. The V and J ends lost 4 bases and 6 bases respectively, with 15 bases between them. The CDR3 covers 14 residues. The germline CDR1 and CDR2 sequences are ENHRY and SYGVKD. CDR3 bases: TGTGCCATCAGTGCTGGAGGGCCTACGTCTGAAGCTTTCTTT. Its translation: CAISAGGPTSEAFF.

This clone was found once. J is TRBJ2-1 and V is TRBV3-1 (or the pseudogene TRBV3-2); D not certain. Per the germline V gene, CDR1 is LGHDT and CDR2 is YNNKEL (reference sequence). V gave up 5 bases and J gave up 8 bases, with 13 bases separating them. The CDR3 is 13 amino acids. The CDR3 is CASSEYQVDEQFF. In DNA form, the CDR3 reads TGTGCCAGCAGCGAGTACCAGGTGGATGAGCAGTTCTTC.

The V and J genes are TRBV28 and TRBJ2-2; 8 bases align to TRBD2. This CDR3 region has 13 residues. Germline lookup yields CDR1 MDHEN and CDR2 SYDVKM. Trimming at V came to 8 bases and at J to 7 bases, leaving 6 bases not matched to a gene. Here the CDR3 DNA reads TGTGCCAGCTGTCCCGGGGGGGTCGGGGAGCTGTTTTTT. This translates into CASCPGGVGELFF.

This chain connects TRBV4-1 to TRBJ2-1; 10 nucleotides agree with TRBD1. Germline trimming cut 0 bases from V and 12 bases from J; bases unmatched to any gene: 11. The CDR3 spans 16 residues. Germline loops: CDR1 MGHRA, CDR2 YSYEKL. The CDR3 nucleotides read TGCGCCAGCAGCCAAGAGTTGGGACAGGGGCCGCTTGGGCAGTTCTTC. It encodes CASSQELGQGPLGQFF.

CDR3 residues: CASSPGGANVLTF. Written as DNA, the CDR3 is TGTGCCAGCAGTCCCGGGGGGGCCAACGTCCTGACTTTC. The chain combines TRBV12-3 or TRBV12-4 with TRBJ2-6; no firm D call. This CDR3 has 13 amino acids. V was shortened by 5 bases and J by 4 bases, with 6 bases between the two germline ends.